This T cell receptor (beta chain) is drawn from a study of cytomegalovirus exposure and HLA in healthy donors. Study-wide points: What was likely a sequencing artifact was a cluster of highly shared sequence variants. A later examination showed that TCR association rates differed by HLA locus, with DRB1 most and HLA-C fewest. Some V segments, including TRBV6-2 and TRBV6-3, were excluded as indistinguishable.

Of note for this clone: The antigen remains unidentified.

The PCR used 60 Vbeta and 13 Jbeta primers. Sequencing used immunoSEQ multiplex PCR; TCRdb keeps in-frame clones, though not all of them. Among about 69,000 clones listed, 65% to 70% were seen once. The ends were cut back, 4 bases at V and 4 bases at J, with 8 bases in the middle. CDR1 is MNHEY, CDR2 SVGAGI, per germline. There are 12 residues in the CDR3. The sample consisted of PBMCs. The sequence derives from a male donor in good health and CMV-seropositive. The chain has TRBV6-5 and TRBJ2-7, with a weak D call TRBD2 (5 bases). The chain's CDR3 is CASSLPGYEQYF. The CDR3 region has the DNA TGTGCCAGCAGTTTACCGGGATACGAGCAGTACTTC.